The 15 T cell receptor beta chains reported below all come from one sample, sequenced in a study of shared clonotypes between healthy human individuals. Clones were read by immunoSEQ multiplex PCR, and TCRdb kept only the in-frame ones, dropping some. This sample carries some 900,000 clones, 76% of them seen once, and the ten largest clones take about 1.5%. Source material: memory CD4+ T cells sorted from blood. The subset was: CD45RA-negative fraction. These receptors all stem from a man in his late teens or twenties in good health.

This chain links TRBV27 with TRBJ1-1; D is unclear. Germline CDR1 MNHEY, CDR2 SMNVEV (reference sequence). The CDR3 contains 13 residues. Trimming left V 2 bases short and J 11 bases short, with 15 bases between. The CDR3 DNA follows: TGTGCCAGCAGTTTAAGAGCACAAGCCGAGGCTTTCTTT. Translation: CASSLRAQAEAFF.

The chain is built from TRBV2 and TRBJ2-3; 8 positions match TRBD2. CDR1 is SNHLY, CDR2 FYNNEI, per germline. There are 15 residues in the CDR3. Losses at the gene ends were 4 bases for V and 2 bases for J; bases not matched to a gene: 5. The CDR3 bases are TGTGCCAGCAGTGCGCTAGCGGGCTCCACAGATACGCAGTATTTT. Amino acids: CASSALAGSTDTQYF.

The V call is TRBV5-1, the J call TRBJ2-7; 8 bases are a match to TRBD1. V was pared by 4 bases and J by 3 bases, with 12 bases of the junction left unmatched. Germline CDR1 is SGHRS and CDR2 is YFSETQ. This CDR3 has 16 residues. Here the CDR3 DNA reads TGCGCCAGCAGCGCAGAGACAGGGGCTAGCATCTACGAGCAGTACTTC. As protein: CASSAETGASIYEQYF.

This clone was seen only a few times. This chain joins TRBV10-3 and TRBJ1-5; the D is unclear. In germline, CDR1 is ENHRY, CDR2 SYGVKD. The length of the CDR3 is 15 residues. V shed 0 bases and J shed 4 bases, with 10 bases lying between them. The CDR3 sequence: CAISESAGWNQPQHF. Here the CDR3 DNA reads TGTGCCATCAGTGAGTCGGCGGGGTGGAATCAGCCCCAGCATTTT.

J is TRBJ2-5 and V is TRBV4-1; TRBD2 matches 12 bases. With 3 bases clipped from V and 2 bases from J, the junction kept 4 bases outside the gene matches. The CDR3 has 16 amino acids. Germline V CDR1 and CDR2: MGHRA, YSYEKL. This CDR3 is CASSQAGTSGQETQYF. CDR3 DNA sequence: TGCGCCAGCAGCCAGGCGGGGACTAGCGGGCAAGAGACCCAGTACTTC.

For this clone: One end of the junction is discordant with germline, which a read error may explain. The genes are TRBV6-5 and TRBJ1-6; 9 bases are a match to TRBD1. The germline V gene encodes CDR1 MNHEY and CDR2 SVGAGI. CDR3 size: 15 residues. CDR3 protein: CASGRDRDGNSPLHF. DNA for the CDR3: TGTGCCAGCGGGAGGGACAGGGATGGAAATTCGCCCCTCCACTTT.

The genes are TRBV30 and TRBJ1-5; TRBD1 matches at 7 bases. This CDR3 has 21 amino acids. With 5 bases clipped from V and 0 bases from J, the junction kept 25 bases outside the gene matches. CDR1 GTSNPN and CDR2 SVGIG come from the germline V gene (reference sequence). CDR3 in amino acids: CAWPPRGVPVVVLRSNQPQHF. The CDR3, as DNA: TGTGCCTGGCCGCCCAGGGGGGTCCCAGTAGTGGTCCTTCGTAGCAATCAGCCCCAGCATTTT.

The chain employs TRBV14 and TRBJ2-5; unclear D gene. Germline V lookup: CDR1 SGHDN, CDR2 FVKESK. Trimming took off 2 bases at V and 8 bases at J, with 15 bases between the two ends. The CDR3 extends over 14 amino acids. This chain's CDR3 is CASSQPTRPYTQYF. The CDR3 DNA reads TGTGCCAGCAGCCAACCCACCAGGCCGTACACCCAGTACTTC. The complete variable domain, with remaining parts taken from reference TRBV14 and TRBJ2-5, reads EAGVTQFPSHSVIEKGQTVTLRCDPISGHDNLYWYRRVMGKEIKFLLHFVKESKQDESGMPNNRFLAERTGGTYSTLKVQPAELEDSGVYFCASSQPTRPYTQYFGPGTRLLVL.

CDR3 coding DNA: TGTGCCAGCAGTTTAGGGGTCGGGGTCGGTTCACCCCTCCACTTT. Amino acid sequence: CASSLGVGVGSPLHF. V usage is TRBV6-5 and J usage is TRBJ1-6; D is possibly TRBD1 (5 bases). Trimming pared 4 bases from V and 9 bases from J, leaving 16 bases between. In germline, CDR1 is MNHEY, CDR2 SVGAGI. The CDR3 extends over 15 amino acids.

This chain joins TRBV12-5 and TRBJ1-4; D remains ambiguous. Deletions cut 3 bases from V and 5 bases from J, with 16 bases between. Germline CDR1 is LGHNT and CDR2 is FRNRAP. There are 16 residues in the CDR3. The CDR3: CASGFPRYRRNEKLFF. The CDR3 DNA is TGTGCTAGTGGTTTCCCCAGGTACCGCCGAAATGAAAAACTGTTTTTT.

This clone was observed a single time. The CDR3 sequence is CASSTQGTGGYEQYF. CDR3 nucleotide sequence: TGTGCCAGCAGCACCCAGGGGACAGGGGGCTACGAGCAGTACTTC. The chain has TRBV11-2 and TRBJ2-7; 11 bases agree with TRBD1. Trimming removed 5 bases from V and 3 bases from J; junction bases left unmatched: 6. The CDR3 sequence is 15 residues long. Germline V gives CDR1 SGHAT, CDR2 FQNNGV.

The J gene is TRBJ2-5, the V gene TRBV5-1, with D perhaps given as TRBD1 or TRBD2 (5 bases each). CDR1 and CDR2 from the germline V gene are SGHRS and YFSETQ. The CDR3 is 15 amino acids. V shed 5 bases and J shed 1 base, with 15 bases lying between them. The CDR3 DNA reads as TGCGCCAGCAGTCGGGCCGGGACGGTCCAAGAGACCCAGTACTTC. Translation: CASSRAGTVQETQYF. The full variable domain, rest sourced from reference TRBV5-1 and TRBJ2-5, is KAGVTQTPRYLIKTRGQQVTLSCSPISGHRSVSWYQQTPGQGLQFLFEYFSETQRNKGNFPGRFSGRQFSNSRSEMNVSTLELGDSALYLCASSRAGTVQETQYFGPGTRLLVL.

This chain joins TRBV11-2 and TRBJ2-7, with 8 bases identical to TRBD1. The V gene end was trimmed by 7 bases and the J gene end by 6 bases; junction bases not matched to a gene: 14. In germline, CDR1 is SGHAT, CDR2 FQNNGV. The CDR3 length is 15 residues. For the CDR3, the DNA is TGTGCCAGCATCCGAGTGACAGGGGCGCCGGGCGAGCAGTACTTC. Amino acids: CASIRVTGAPGEQYF.

The chain uses TRBV5-1 and TRBJ2-7; 9 bases are shared with TRBD2. CDR3 length: 16 amino acids. CDR1 SGHRS and CDR2 YFSETQ come from the germline V gene. J lost 3 bases, V lost 1 base, and 8 bases had no gene match. CDR3 bases: TGCGCCAGCAGCTTGCTGTTTAGTAGCGGGGGCTACGAGCAGTACTTC. It yields the protein CASSLLFSSGGYEQYF.

The rearrangement joins TRBV6-5 to TRBJ1-4; 9 bases agree with TRBD1. Per the germline V gene, CDR1 is MNHEY and CDR2 is SVGAGI. The CDR3 sequence is 16 residues long. The J segment lost 7 bases and the V segment lost 2 bases, leaving 8 bases of the junction unmatched. The CDR3 reads CASSYAGQGLREKLFF. CDR3 sequence (DNA): TGTGCCAGCAGTTACGCGGGACAGGGTTTACGTGAAAAACTGTTTTTT.